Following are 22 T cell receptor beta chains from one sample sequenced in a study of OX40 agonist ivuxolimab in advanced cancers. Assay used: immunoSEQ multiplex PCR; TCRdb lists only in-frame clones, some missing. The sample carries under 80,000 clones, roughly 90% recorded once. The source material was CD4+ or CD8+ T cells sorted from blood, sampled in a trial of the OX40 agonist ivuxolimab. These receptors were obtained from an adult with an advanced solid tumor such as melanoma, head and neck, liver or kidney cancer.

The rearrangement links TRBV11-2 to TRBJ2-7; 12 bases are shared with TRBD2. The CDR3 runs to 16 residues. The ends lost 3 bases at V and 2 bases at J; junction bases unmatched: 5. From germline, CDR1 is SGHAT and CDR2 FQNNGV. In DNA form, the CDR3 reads TGTGCCAGCAGCTTGAGGACTAGCGGGGCCCCCTACGAGCAGTACTTC. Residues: CASSLRTSGAPYEQYF.

CDR3 nucleotide sequence: TGTGCCAGTACCCCCGGGAGGGTGTCTAATGAAAAACTGTTTTTT. Protein product: CASTPGRVSNEKLFF. The genes are TRBV19 and TRBJ1-4; no definite D call. V lost 7 bases and J lost 3, with 15 bases in between. The CDR3 runs 15 residues. Germline assignment: CDR1 LNHDA and CDR2 SQIVND (reference sequence).

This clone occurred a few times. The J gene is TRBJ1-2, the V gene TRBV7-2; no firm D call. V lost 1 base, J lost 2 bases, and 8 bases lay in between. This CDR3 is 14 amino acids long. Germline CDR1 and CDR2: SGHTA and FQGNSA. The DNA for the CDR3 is TGTGCCAGCAGCTTAGATAGCCAGAACTATGGCTACACCTTC. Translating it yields CASSLDSQNYGYTF.

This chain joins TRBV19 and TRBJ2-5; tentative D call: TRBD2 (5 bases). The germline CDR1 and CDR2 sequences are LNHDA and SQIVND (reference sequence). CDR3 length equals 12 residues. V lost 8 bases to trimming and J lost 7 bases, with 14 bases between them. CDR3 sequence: CASLGIFGTQYF. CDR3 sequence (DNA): TGTGCCAGTCTCGGGATTTTTGGGACCCAGTACTTC. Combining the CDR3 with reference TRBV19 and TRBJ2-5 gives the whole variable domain DGGITQSPKYLFRKEGQNVTLSCEQNLNHDAMYWYRQDPGQGLRLIYYSQIVNDFQKGDIAEGYSVSREKKESFPLTVTSAQKNPTAFYLCASLGIFGTQYFGPGTRLLVL.

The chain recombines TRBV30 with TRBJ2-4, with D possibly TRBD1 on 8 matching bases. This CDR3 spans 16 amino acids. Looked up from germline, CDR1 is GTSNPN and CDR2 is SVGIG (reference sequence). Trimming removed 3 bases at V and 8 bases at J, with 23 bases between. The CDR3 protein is CAWRPSRGQGGDIQYF. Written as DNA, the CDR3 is TGTGCCTGGAGGCCGTCGCGCGGACAGGGAGGGGACATTCAGTACTTC. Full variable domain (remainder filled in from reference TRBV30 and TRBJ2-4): SQTIHQWPATLVQPVGSPLSLECTVEGTSNPNLYWYRQAAGRGLQLLFYSVGIGQISSEVPQNLSASRPQDRQFILSSKKLLLSDSGFYLCAWRPSRGQGGDIQYFGAGTRLSVL.

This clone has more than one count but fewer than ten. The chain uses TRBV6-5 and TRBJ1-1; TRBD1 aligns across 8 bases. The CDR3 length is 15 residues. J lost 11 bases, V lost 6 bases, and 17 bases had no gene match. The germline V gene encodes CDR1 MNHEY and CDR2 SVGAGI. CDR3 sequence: CASSTGGSGAVKAFF. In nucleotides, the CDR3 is TGTGCCAGCAGCACAGGGGGATCAGGAGCGGTGAAGGCTTTCTTT.

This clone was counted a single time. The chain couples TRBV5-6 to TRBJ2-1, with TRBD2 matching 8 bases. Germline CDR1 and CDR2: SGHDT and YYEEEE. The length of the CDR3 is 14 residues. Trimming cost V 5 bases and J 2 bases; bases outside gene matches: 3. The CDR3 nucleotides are TGTGCCAGCAGGCAAGCGGGGGCCTACAATGAGCAGTTCTTC. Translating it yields CASRQAGAYNEQFF.

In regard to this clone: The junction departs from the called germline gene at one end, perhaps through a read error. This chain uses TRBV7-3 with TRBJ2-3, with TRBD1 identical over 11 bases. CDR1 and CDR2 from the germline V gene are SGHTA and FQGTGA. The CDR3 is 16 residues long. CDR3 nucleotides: TGTGCCAGCAGCGTAACGGGACAGGGGGGCAAAGATACGCAGTATTTT. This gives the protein CASSVTGQGGKDTQYF. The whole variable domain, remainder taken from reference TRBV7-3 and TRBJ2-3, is GAGVSQTPSNKVTEKGKYVELRCDPISGHTALYWYRQSLGQGPEFLIYFQGTGAADDSGLPNDRFFAVRPEGSVSTLKIQRTERGDSAVYLCASSVTGQGGKDTQYFGPGTRLTVL.

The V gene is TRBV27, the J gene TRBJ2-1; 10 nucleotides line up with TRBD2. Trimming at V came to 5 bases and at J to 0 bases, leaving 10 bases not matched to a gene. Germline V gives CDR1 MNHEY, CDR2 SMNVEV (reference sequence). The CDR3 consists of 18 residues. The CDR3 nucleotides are TGTGCCAGCAGTAGCGGGAGGGACCCTAAGGGCTCCTACAATGAGCAGTTCTTC. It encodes CASSSGRDPKGSYNEQFF.

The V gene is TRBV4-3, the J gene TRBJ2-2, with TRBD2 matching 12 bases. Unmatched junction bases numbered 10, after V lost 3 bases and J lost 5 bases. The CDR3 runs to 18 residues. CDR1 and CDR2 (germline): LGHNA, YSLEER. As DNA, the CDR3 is TGCGCCAGCAGCCAGGGTCTAGCGGGAGGGCAGGGAACCGGGGAGCTGTTTTTT. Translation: CASSQGLAGGQGTGELFF.

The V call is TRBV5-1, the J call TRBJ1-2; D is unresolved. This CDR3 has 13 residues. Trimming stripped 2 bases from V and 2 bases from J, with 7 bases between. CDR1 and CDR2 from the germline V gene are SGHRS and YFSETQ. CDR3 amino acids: CASSFGQNYGYTF. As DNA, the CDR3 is TGCGCCAGCAGCTTCGGGCAGAACTATGGCTACACCTTC.

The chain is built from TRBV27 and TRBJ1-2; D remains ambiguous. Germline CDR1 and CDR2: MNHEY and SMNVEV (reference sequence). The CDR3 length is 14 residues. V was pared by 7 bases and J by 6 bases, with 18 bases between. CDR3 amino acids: CASTTLEGAHGYTF. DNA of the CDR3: TGTGCCAGCACCACCCTGGAGGGTGCCCATGGCTACACCTTC.

CDR3 sequence reads: CASSFRMNTEAFF. CDR3 coding DNA: TGTGCCAGCAGCTTCCGTATGAACACTGAAGCTTTCTTT. The chain recombines TRBV7-2 with TRBJ1-1, with D hard to call. CDR1 SGHTA and CDR2 FQGNSA come from the germline V gene. Trimming cost V 3 bases and J 0 bases, with 5 bases left between them. The CDR3 runs to 13 residues. Filled out from reference TRBV7-2 and TRBJ1-1, the complete variable domain reads GAGVSQSPSNKVTEKGKDVELRCDPISGHTALYWYRQSLGQGLEFLIYFQGNSAPDKSGLPSDRFSAERTGGSVSTLTIQRTQQEDSAVYLCASSFRMNTEAFFGQGTRLTVV.

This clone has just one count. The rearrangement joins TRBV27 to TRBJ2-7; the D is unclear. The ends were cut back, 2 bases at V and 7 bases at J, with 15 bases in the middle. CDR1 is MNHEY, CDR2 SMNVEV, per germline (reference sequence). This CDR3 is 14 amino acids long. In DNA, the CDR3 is TGTGCCAGCAGTTTACCGGGTCGAGTCGGGGAGCAGTACTTC. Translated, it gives CASSLPGRVGEQYF.

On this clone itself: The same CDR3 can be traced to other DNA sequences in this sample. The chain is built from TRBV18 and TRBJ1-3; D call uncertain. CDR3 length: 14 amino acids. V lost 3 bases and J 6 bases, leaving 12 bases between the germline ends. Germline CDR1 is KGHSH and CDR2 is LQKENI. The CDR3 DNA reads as TGTGCCAGCTCACCCGACGGAGCAACAAACACCATATATTTT. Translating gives CASSPDGATNTIYF.

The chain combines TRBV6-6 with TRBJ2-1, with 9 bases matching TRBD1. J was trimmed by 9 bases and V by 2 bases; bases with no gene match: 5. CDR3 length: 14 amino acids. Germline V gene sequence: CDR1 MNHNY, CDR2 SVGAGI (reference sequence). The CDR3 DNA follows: TGTGCCAGCAGTTACCCGGGACAGGGCGGTGAGCAGTTCTTC. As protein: CASSYPGQGGEQFF.

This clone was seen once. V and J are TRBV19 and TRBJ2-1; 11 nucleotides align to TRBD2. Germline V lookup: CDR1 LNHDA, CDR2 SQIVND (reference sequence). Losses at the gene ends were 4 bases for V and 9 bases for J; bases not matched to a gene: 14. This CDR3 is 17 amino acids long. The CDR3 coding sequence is TGTGCCAGTAGTAGGTACGCCATTAGCGGGAGGGCGGTTGAGCAGTTCTTC. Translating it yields CASSRYAISGRAVEQFF.

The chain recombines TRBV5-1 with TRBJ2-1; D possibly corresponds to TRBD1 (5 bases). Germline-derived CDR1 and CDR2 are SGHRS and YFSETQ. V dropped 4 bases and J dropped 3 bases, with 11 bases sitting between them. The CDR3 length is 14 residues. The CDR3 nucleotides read TGCGCCAGCAGCCTCCCAGGGATCTACAATGAGCAGTTCTTC. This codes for CASSLPGIYNEQFF.

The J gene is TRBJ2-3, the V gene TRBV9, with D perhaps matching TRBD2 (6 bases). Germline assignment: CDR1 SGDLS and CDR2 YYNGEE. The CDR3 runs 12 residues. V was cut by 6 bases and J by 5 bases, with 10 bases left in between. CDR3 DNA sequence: TGTGCCAGCACCGCTAGCGTAGATACGCAGTATTTT. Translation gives CASTASVDTQYF. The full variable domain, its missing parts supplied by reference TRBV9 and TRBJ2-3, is DSGVTQTPKHLITATGQRVTLRCSPRSGDLSVYWYQQSLDQGLQFLIQYYNGEERAKGNILERFSAQQFPDLHSELNLSSLELGDSALYFCASTASVDTQYFGPGTRLTVL.

The CDR3 region is CASSLKAGDHEQYF. As DNA, the CDR3 is TGTGCCAGCAGCTTAAAAGCGGGAGACCACGAGCAGTACTTC. The J gene is TRBJ2-5, the V gene TRBV7-2, with TRBD2 matching 8 bases. The closer fit of TRBJ2-7 to the DNA end suggests the J call may be wrong. The CDR3 has 14 amino acids. Germline CDR1 SGHTA, CDR2 FQGNSA.

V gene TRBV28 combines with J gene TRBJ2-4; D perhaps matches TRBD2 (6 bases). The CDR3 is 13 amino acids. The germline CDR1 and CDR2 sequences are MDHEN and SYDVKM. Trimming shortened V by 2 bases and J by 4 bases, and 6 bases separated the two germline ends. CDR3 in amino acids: CASSLAGKNIQYF. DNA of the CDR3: TGTGCCAGCAGTTTAGCGGGGAAAAACATTCAGTACTTC.

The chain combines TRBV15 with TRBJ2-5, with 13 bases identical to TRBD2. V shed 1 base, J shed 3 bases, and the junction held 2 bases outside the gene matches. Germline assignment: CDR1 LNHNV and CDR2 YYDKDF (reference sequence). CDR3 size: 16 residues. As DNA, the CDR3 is TGTGCCACCAGCAGAGCCGGGACTAGCGGGAAAGAGACCCAGTACTTC. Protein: CATSRAGTSGKETQYF.